Below are 14 T cell receptor beta chains sequenced from a single sample in a study of Graves' ophthalmopathy and Graves' hyperthyroidism. For repertoire sequencing, the TCR beta CDR3 regions were amplified from RNA transcripts. HTBI primers were used in a first-round RT-PCR, which preceded a second-round multiplex PCR. TCRdb processed the multiplex PCR reads anew with MiXCR; each CDR3 protein has one entry. The sample holds about 700,000 distinct CDR3 sequences, roughly 41% seen once. The sample taken for sequencing was peripheral blood. These TCRs come from an adult man with Graves' ophthalmopathy.

The chain recombines TRBV5-6 with TRBJ2-6, with 10 bases lining up with TRBD1. The V gene end was trimmed by 4 bases and the J gene end by 4 bases; junction bases not matched to a gene: 11. CDR3 size: 18 residues. Germline V gives CDR1 SGHDT, CDR2 YYEEEE. As DNA, the CDR3 is TGTGCCAGCAGCACTCCGGGACAGGGGACGTCCGGGGCCAACGTCCTGACTTTC. This sequence encodes CASSTPGQGTSGANVLTF.

The chain carries TRBV9 and TRBJ2-2; D remains unclear. CDR1 and CDR2 (germline): SGDLS, YYNGEE. V was trimmed by 7 bases and J by 0 bases, leaving 13 bases between them. CDR3 length: 15 amino acids. CDR3 DNA: TGTGCCAGCTTAAAACTTAGCTCGAACACCGGGGAGCTGTTTTTT. It translates to CASLKLSSNTGELFF.

This clonotype appeared many times. The rearrangement links TRBV7-9 to TRBJ2-7; weak D call: TRBD2 (7 bases). V lost 5 bases to trimming and J lost 3 bases, with 14 bases between them. Germline CDR1 and CDR2: SEHNR and FQNEAQ (reference sequence). The length of the CDR3 is 14 residues. Here the CDR3 DNA reads TGTGCCAGCAGCCCCCTAGCGGACAGCTACGAGCAGTACTTC. As protein: CASSPLADSYEQYF.

As regards this clonotype: A single base separates this from a much larger clone, so it may be a read error. This rearrangement joins TRBV10-3 to TRBJ1-3; the D is unclear. V lost 6 bases to trimming and J lost 4 bases, with 10 bases between them. The CDR3 loop spans 13 amino acids. Germline CDR1 is ENHRY and CDR2 is SYGVKD. The CDR3 spells CAIRGWLGNTIYF. As DNA, the CDR3 is TGTGCCATCAGGGGATGGCTCGGAAACACCATATATTTT.

This clonotype was observed at least ten times. The genes are TRBV11-3 and TRBJ1-3; D unresolved. The length of the CDR3 is 14 residues. Germline CDR1 reads SGHNT; CDR2 reads YENEEA. The V end lost 5 bases, the J end lost 4 bases, and 12 bases lay between the germline ends. CDR3 in DNA: TGTGCCAGCAGCCCAAGGGAGACGGGAAACACCATATATTTT. It translates to CASSPRETGNTIYF.

This clonotype occurred many times. The chain recombines TRBV9 with TRBJ1-1, with a tentative D call TRBD1 (6 bases). Trimming took off 2 bases at V and 8 bases at J, with 16 bases between the two ends. Looked up from germline, CDR1 is SGDLS and CDR2 is YYNGEE. The CDR3 sequence is 14 residues long. For the CDR3, the DNA is TGTGCCAGCAGCGTGGGGGCGCCTGGGACAGAAGCTTTCTTT. Translation gives CASSVGAPGTEAFF. Together with reference TRBV9 and TRBJ1-1, the CDR3 gives the full variable domain: DSGVTQTPKHLITATGQRVTLRCSPRSGDLSVYWYQQSLDQGLQFLIQYYNGEERAKGNILERFSAQQFPDLHSELNLSSLELGDSALYFCASSVGAPGTEAFFGQGTRLTVV.

CDR3 amino acids: CASSVDTAGLYEQYF. The CDR3 nucleotides are TGTGCCAGCAGCGTAGATACTGCGGGACTTTACGAGCAGTACTTC. V and J are TRBV9 and TRBJ2-7, with a tentative D call TRBD2 (6 bases). Trimming stripped 0 bases from V and 4 bases from J, with 14 bases between. Germline V gives CDR1 SGDLS, CDR2 YYNGEE. The CDR3 sequence is 15 residues long.

This clonotype was found many times. V and J are TRBV7-2 and TRBJ2-7; D possibly uses TRBD1 or TRBD2 (5 bases each). V was trimmed by 6 bases and J by 2 bases, leaving 14 bases between them. CDR1 and CDR2 (germline): SGHTA, FQGNSA. The CDR3 consists of 14 residues. CDR3 nucleotides: TGTGCCAGCAGTCCCGGGACGCTGGCCTACGAGCAGTACTTC. It codes for CASSPGTLAYEQYF. Together with reference TRBV7-2 and TRBJ2-7, the CDR3 gives the full variable domain: GAGVSQSPSNKVTEKGKDVELRCDPISGHTALYWYRQSLGQGLEFLIYFQGNSAPDKSGLPSDRFSAERTGGSVSTLTIQRTQQEDSAVYLCASSPGTLAYEQYFGPGTRLTVT.

Regarding this clonotype: This sequence may be a read error, since a much larger clone differs from it by one base. The V and J genes are TRBV6-5 and TRBJ1-2; a possible D gene is TRBD1 (6 bases). This CDR3 comprises 14 residues. The V gene lost 5 bases and the J gene lost 6 bases, with 16 bases spanning the gap. Germline CDR1 MNHEY, CDR2 SVGAGI. Here the CDR3 reads CASSNLSQGDGYTF. The CDR3 coding sequence is TGTGCCAGCAGTAACCTTTCACAGGGAGATGGCTACACCTTC.

V and J are TRBV14 and TRBJ2-3, with D hard to call. The CDR3 totals 12 residues. The germline V gene has CDR1 SGHDN and CDR2 FVKESK. V gave up 1 base and J gave up 6 bases, with 5 bases separating them. For the CDR3, the DNA is TGTGCCAGCAGCCAAGTCGCGGATACGCAGTATTTT. Translated, it gives CASSQVADTQYF.

This clonotype was seen many times. The V call is TRBV7-8, the J call TRBJ2-5, with TRBD1 matching 7 bases. Trimming removed 5 bases from V and 5 bases from J; junction bases left unmatched: 5. CDR1 and CDR2 from the germline V gene are SGHVS and FQNEAQ. The CDR3 runs 13 residues. The CDR3 loop is CASSLGTVETQYF. In DNA, the CDR3 is TGTGCCAGCAGCCTCGGGACAGTCGAGACCCAGTACTTC.

This clonotype has more than one count but fewer than ten. At one of its ends the junction is not consistent with the germline gene, which may arise from a read error. The chain couples TRBV10-3 to TRBJ2-5; 7 positions agree with TRBD1. The CDR3 is 15 amino acids. Per the germline V gene, CDR1 is ENHRY and CDR2 is SYGVKD. DNA for the CDR3: TGTGCCAGCAGTTACTCGTCGTCAGGGGGAGAGACCCAGTACTTC. Its translation: CASSYSSSGGETQYF.

The chain has TRBV20-1 and TRBJ1-1; D possibly corresponds to TRBD1 (5 bases). The CDR3 length is 14 residues. Per the germline V gene, CDR1 is DFQATT and CDR2 is SNEGSKA (reference sequence). The V end was cut by 3 bases, the J end by 3 bases, with 14 bases between. The CDR3 region has the DNA TGCAGTGCTAGTGGGGGGAAGATTTACACTGAAGCTTTCTTT. This codes for CSASGGKIYTEAFF.

CDR3 sequence reads: CASSPPGSDNEQFF. The CDR3 DNA reads as TGTGCCAGCAGCCCTCCGGGGAGTGACAATGAGCAGTTCTTC. V and J are TRBV12-3 or TRBV12-4 and TRBJ2-1; weak D call: TRBD2 (5 bases). V was trimmed by 6 bases and J by 5 bases, leaving 14 bases between them. There are 14 residues in the CDR3.